The clone carrying this TCR beta chain came up many times. Amplification of TCR beta CDR3 regions used RNA as the template. The HTBI primer set was used in a first-round RT-PCR of the TCR CDR3. TCRdb itself ran the multiplex PCR reads through MiXCR, one entry per CDR3 protein. The table lists about half a million distinct CDR3 sequences, around a fifth of them singletons, with roughly 49% in the top ten. The source of the sample is a study of T cells in Graves' hyperthyroidism and ophthalmopathy. The CDR3 runs 13 residues. Germline CDR1 and CDR2: MDHEN and SYDVKM. The ends were cut back, 2 bases at V and 7 bases at J, with 6 bases in the middle.

The TCR sequence derives from a woman in her seventies with Graves' ophthalmopathy. The chain combines TRBV28 with TRBJ1-6; D uncertain. The sequenced sample was blood. The CDR3 nucleotides are TGTGCCAGCAGTTTAGTGCAGAATTCACCCCTCCACTTT. Translating gives CASSLVQNSPLHF.